This TCR beta chain was identified during a study of T cell clonotyping in hematopoietic cell transplantation. General study results and limits: Pathologically expanded recipient clonotypes increased progressively from day 30 to day 180 as diversity fell.

Details on this clone: Its antigen remains unidentified.

The CDR3 is made up of 15 amino acids. V lost 4 bases and J lost 3; bases outside the gene matches: 9. CDR1 is SGHTA and CDR2 is FQGNSA in the germline V gene. Method: immunoSEQ multiplex PCR; TCRdb's copy keeps in-frame clones and lacks some. The data contain 7,500 to 8,500 clones, about 60% of them seen just once; the ten biggest clones take up 20% to 25%. The TCR comes from a male patient aged 55-69 years who had an allogeneic stem cell transplant from an unrelated donor, so the T cells may come from the graft donor. Some clones in this sample may be carry-over from other donors' samples. The chain uses TRBV7-2 and TRBJ2-7; 7 bases match TRBD2. Sequenced material: peripheral blood mononuclear cells, taken 100 days after allogeneic stem cell transplant. CDR3 nucleotide sequence: TGTGCCAGCAGCTCGGGGGGAGGACACTACTACGAGCAGTACTTC. This codes for CASSSGGGHYYEQYF.